The clone carrying this T cell receptor beta chain was counted many times. The antigen is not known. Researchers classed hyperthyroidism as stable given no ophthalmopathy within 18 months of follow-up. If patients had other autoimmune diseases, uncontrolled infections, pregnancy or lactation, they were excluded. This sample is drawn from a study of Graves' ophthalmopathy and Graves' hyperthyroidism. Study-level points and caveats: Its predictions of ophthalmopathy progression gave the model 70.59% sensitivity and about 72% specificity.

Amplified material comprised TCR beta CDR3 regions derived from RNA transcripts. Second-round multiplex PCR came after first-round RT-PCR with HTBI primers. A single record per CDR3 protein comes from TCRdb applying MiXCR to the multiplex PCR reads. The sample gives 400,000 to 500,000 distinct CDR3 sequences, around a fifth of which show up once; approximately 3% is in the top ten. Sequences were obtained from peripheral blood. This TCR derives from a young woman with stable Graves' hyperthyroidism.

This chain's CDR3 is CATGQGNYGYTF. The CDR3 DNA reads as TGTGCCACTGGACAGGGAAACTATGGCTACACCTTC. The chain has TRBV6-5 and TRBJ1-2; TRBD1 aligns across 8 bases. The CDR3 extends over 12 amino acids. Losses at the gene ends were 10 bases for V and 2 bases for J; bases not matched to a gene: 3. Germline loops: CDR1 MNHEY, CDR2 SVGAGI.